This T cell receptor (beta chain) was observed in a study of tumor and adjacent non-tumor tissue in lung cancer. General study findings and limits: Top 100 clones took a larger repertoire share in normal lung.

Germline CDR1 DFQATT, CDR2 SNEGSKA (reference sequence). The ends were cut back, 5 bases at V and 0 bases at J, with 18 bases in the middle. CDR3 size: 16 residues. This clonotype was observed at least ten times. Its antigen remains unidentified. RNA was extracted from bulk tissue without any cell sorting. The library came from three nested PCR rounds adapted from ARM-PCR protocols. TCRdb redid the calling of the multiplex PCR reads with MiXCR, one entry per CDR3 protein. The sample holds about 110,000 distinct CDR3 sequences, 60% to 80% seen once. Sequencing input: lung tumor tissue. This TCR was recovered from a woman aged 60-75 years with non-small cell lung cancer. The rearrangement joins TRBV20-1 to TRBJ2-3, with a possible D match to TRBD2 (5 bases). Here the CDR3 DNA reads TGCAGTGCTCACTCGGGGTGGGGATCTAGCACAGATACGCAGTATTTT. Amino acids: CSAHSGWGSSTDTQYF.